Shown below are 29 T cell receptor beta chains from a single sample sequenced in a study of cytomegalovirus exposure and HLA in healthy donors. A multiplex PCR was run with 60 Vbeta primers and 13 Jbeta primers. Measured with immunoSEQ multiplex PCR; TCRdb has only the in-frame clones, and not every one. Of 140,000 to 150,000 clones listed, about 77% are singletons. Input material: PBMCs. These receptors were obtained from a male donor in good health and CMV-seronegative.

The chain couples TRBV11-1 to TRBJ2-3; tentatively, D is TRBD2 (6 bases). The CDR3 covers 17 residues. V lost 5 bases and J lost 0, with 18 bases in between. Germline assignment: CDR1 SGHAT and CDR2 FQDESV (reference sequence). CDR3 in amino acids: CASSPALARVSTDTQYF. The DNA for the CDR3 is TGTGCCAGCAGCCCCGCCCTAGCGCGGGTGAGCACAGATACGCAGTATTTT.

This clone was seen only once. The V and J genes are TRBV7-8 and TRBJ2-7; D may be TRBD1 (6 bases). Germline V gene sequence: CDR1 SGHVS, CDR2 FQNEAQ. V was shortened by 1 base and J by 4 bases, with 11 bases between the two germline ends. The CDR3 covers 14 residues. The CDR3 region is CASSLDREMYEQYF. The CDR3 DNA follows: TGTGCCAGCAGCTTAGACAGGGAGATGTACGAGCAGTACTTC.

The CDR3 here is CASKATGTGVLETQYF. DNA of the CDR3: TGTGCCAGCAAGGCCACCGGGACAGGGGTTTTGGAGACCCAGTACTTC. The genes are TRBV27 and TRBJ2-5; 10 bases agree with TRBD1. Per germline, CDR1 MNHEY and CDR2 SMNVEV (reference sequence). The length of the CDR3 is 16 residues. V lost 7 bases to trimming and J lost 5 bases; unmatched junction nucleotides: 13.

The CDR3: CASSWAAGNQPQHF. CDR3 DNA: TGTGCCAGCAGCTGGGCAGCCGGCAATCAGCCCCAGCATTTT. This sequence joins TRBV28 and TRBJ1-5; D gene ambiguous. Germline CDR1 MDHEN, CDR2 SYDVKM. Trimming left V 6 bases short and J 2 bases short, with 11 bases between. CDR3 length: 14 residues.

This clone was observed once. This chain links TRBV11-2 with TRBJ2-1, with D possibly being TRBD2 (6 bases). Germline V gene lookup returns CDR1 SGHAT and CDR2 FQNNGV. Trimming removed 4 bases from V and 8 bases from J, with 24 bases in between. The CDR3 covers 17 residues. As DNA, the CDR3 is TGTGCCAGCAGCTCCCTCCGGGAGCGGCCCAGAGGCCATGAGCAGTTCTTC. It codes for CASSSLRERPRGHEQFF.

Turning to this clone: Other nucleotide sequences in the sample specify the same CDR3. J is TRBJ2-7 and V is TRBV27; 7 nucleotides match TRBD1. The CDR3 length is 13 residues. Unmatched junction bases numbered 2, after V lost 5 bases and J lost 1 base. The germline CDR1 and CDR2 sequences are MNHEY and SMNVEV (reference sequence). The CDR3, as DNA: TGTGCCAGCAGTGGGACAGTGTCCTACGAGCAGTACTTC. Residues: CASSGTVSYEQYF.

The chain has TRBV2 and TRBJ2-7; TRBD1 agrees at 7 bases. This CDR3 comprises 14 residues. V trimming: 1 base; J trimming: 3 bases; junction bases outside the gene matches: 3. Germline values: CDR1 SNHLY, CDR2 FYNNEI. The CDR3 sequence is CASSEEQGIYEQYF. As DNA, the CDR3 is TGTGCCAGCAGTGAAGAACAGGGGATCTACGAGCAGTACTTC. Together with reference TRBV2 and TRBJ2-7, the CDR3 gives the full variable domain: EPEVTQTPSHQVTQMGQEVILRCVPISNHLYFYWYRQILGQKVEFLVSFYNNEISEKSEIFDDQFSVERPDGSNFTLKIRSTKLEDSAMYFCASSEEQGIYEQYFGPGTRLTVT.

The rearrangement uses TRBV6-6 and TRBJ1-6; D uncertain. The CDR3 is made up of 14 amino acids. V lost 7 bases and J lost 4, with 11 bases in between. Looked up from germline, CDR1 is MNHNY and CDR2 is SVGAGI (reference sequence). This chain's CDR3 is CASTLTDYNSPLHF. The DNA for the CDR3 is TGTGCCAGCACACTAACGGATTATAATTCACCCCTCCACTTT.

This clone was picked up a small number of times. The chain is built from TRBV27 and TRBJ2-2; D is uncertain. The CDR3 extends over 13 amino acids. The germline V and J ends were trimmed by 1 base and 10 bases, with 10 bases remaining between them. Germline V gene data show CDR1 as MNHEY and CDR2 as SMNVEV (reference sequence). Here the CDR3 DNA reads TGTGCCAGCAGTTTATTTGTGGGCAAGGAGCTGTTTTTT. Protein: CASSLFVGKELFF.

The chain links TRBV19 to TRBJ2-7; 7 bases line up with TRBD1. Germline values: CDR1 LNHDA, CDR2 SQIVND (reference sequence). The V and J ends lost 5 bases and 6 bases, in that order; junction bases with no gene match: 10. The CDR3 has 14 amino acids. The CDR3 region is CASSPRQGLAEQYF. CDR3 nucleotide sequence: TGTGCCAGTAGTCCCCGACAGGGTCTGGCCGAGCAGTACTTC.

CDR3 amino acids: CASSPGTGSYNEQFF. DNA of the CDR3: TGTGCCAGCAGTCCCGGGACAGGCTCCTACAATGAGCAGTTCTTC. This chain uses TRBV6-5 with TRBJ2-1, with 8 bases matching TRBD1. This CDR3 comprises 15 residues. Per the germline V gene, CDR1 is MNHEY and CDR2 is SVGAGI. Losses at the gene ends were 5 bases for V and 0 bases for J; bases not matched to a gene: 3.

The chain joins TRBV28 to TRBJ2-7; the match to TRBD2 covers 10 bases. The CDR3 is 15 amino acids. V was pared by 4 bases and J by 5 bases, with 8 bases of the junction left unmatched. The germline V gene encodes CDR1 MDHEN and CDR2 SYDVKM. CDR3 residues: CASSWNSGRFHEQYF. DNA for the CDR3: TGTGCCAGCAGTTGGAATAGCGGGAGGTTCCACGAGCAGTACTTC.

The J gene is TRBJ2-3, the V gene TRBV5-1; 7 nucleotides match TRBD1. Trimming removed 3 bases from V and 6 bases from J; junction bases left unmatched: 16. This CDR3 spans 17 amino acids. Germline V gene lookup returns CDR1 SGHRS and CDR2 YFSETQ. The chain's CDR3 is CASSYGTVVGQSDTQYF. CDR3 bases: TGCGCCAGCAGCTACGGGACAGTTGTTGGGCAATCCGATACGCAGTATTTT.

V is TRBV29-1 and J is TRBJ2-3; weak D call: TRBD2 (7 bases). This CDR3 spans 14 amino acids. V shed 2 bases and J shed 0 bases, with 9 bases lying between them. Germline values: CDR1 SQVTM, CDR2 ANQGSEA. The chain's CDR3 is CSVERGGSTDTQYF. Written as DNA, the CDR3 is TGCAGCGTTGAAAGGGGGGGGAGCACAGATACGCAGTATTTT.

The chain has TRBV19 and TRBJ2-6; 8 bases match TRBD1. CDR1 is LNHDA, CDR2 SQIVND, per germline (reference sequence). The V gene end was trimmed by 1 base and the J gene end by 1 base; junction bases not matched to a gene: 0. The CDR3 covers 16 residues. CDR3 nucleotides: TGTGCCAGTAGTATAGGGACAGGGTCTGGGGCCAACGTCCTGACTTTC. This sequence encodes CASSIGTGSGANVLTF.

The rearrangement uses TRBV11-2 and TRBJ2-1; D possibly corresponds to TRBD2 (5 bases). The CDR3 covers 16 residues. Germline V lookup: CDR1 SGHAT, CDR2 FQNNGV. With 1 base removed from V and 9 bases from J, the gap between germline ends came to 19 bases. The CDR3 is CASSLVRSTLGSEQFF. The CDR3 nucleotides are TGTGCCAGCAGCTTAGTTCGGTCGACTTTGGGGAGTGAGCAGTTCTTC.

Remarks on this clone: One end of the junction does not line up with germline, which may come from a read error. CDR3 sequence: CASSLAGGRTGLNTEAFF. In DNA, the CDR3 is TGTGCTAGCAGCTTAGCGGGAGGAAGGACAGGTTTGAACACTGAAGCTTTCTTT. The chain is built from TRBV7-7 and TRBJ1-1, with 7 bases matching TRBD1. CDR1 SSHAT and CDR2 FNYEAQ come from the germline V gene (reference sequence). The length of the CDR3 is 18 residues.

The table lists this clone with a few counts. CDR3 loop: CASSSAGGPGEQYF. The CDR3 DNA is TGCGCCAGCAGCTCAGCGGGAGGGCCCGGCGAGCAGTACTTC. The chain joins TRBV5-1 to TRBJ2-7; TRBD2 matches at 10 bases. The CDR3 extends over 14 amino acids. CDR1 SGHRS and CDR2 YFSETQ come from the germline V gene. Trimming removed 3 bases from V and 6 bases from J; junction bases left unmatched: 6.

This chain joins TRBV4-2 and TRBJ2-7; a weak D match, TRBD1 (6 bases). This CDR3 is 16 amino acids long. Germline-derived CDR1 and CDR2 are LGHNA and YNFKEQ. With 4 bases removed from V and 2 bases from J, the gap between germline ends came to 18 bases. CDR3 amino acids: CASSPADRTVTYEQYF. The CDR3 bases are TGTGCCAGCAGCCCAGCGGACAGAACTGTTACCTACGAGCAGTACTTC.

This chain joins TRBV5-1 and TRBJ2-7; TRBD1 matches at 9 bases. CDR3 size: 15 residues. CDR1 is SGHRS, CDR2 YFSETQ, per germline. Unmatched junction bases numbered 8, after V lost 4 bases and J lost 3 bases. CDR3 nucleotide sequence: TGCGCCAGCAGCGCCGGAGGGACAGGGTTCTACGAGCAGTACTTC. Translated: CASSAGGTGFYEQYF.

This clone has just one count. The chain combines TRBV7-9 with TRBJ1-1; tentative D call: TRBD1 (6 bases). The germline V and J ends were trimmed by 4 bases and 1 base, with 13 bases remaining between them. Per the germline V gene, CDR1 is SEHNR and CDR2 is FQNEAQ (reference sequence). CDR3 length equals 15 residues. CDR3 sequence (DNA): TGTGCCAGCAGCTCTACAGGGCTAGGGAACACTGAAGCTTTCTTT. Its translation is CASSSTGLGNTEAFF. Full variable domain (rest looked up from reference TRBV7-9 and TRBJ1-1): DTGVSQNPRHKITKRGQNVTFRCDPISEHNRLYWYRQTLGQGPEFLTYFQNEAQLEKSRLLSDRFSAERPKGSFSTLEIQRTEQGDSAMYLCASSSTGLGNTEAFFGQGTRLTVV.

This chain links TRBV5-4 with TRBJ2-1; D perhaps matches TRBD1 (6 bases). V was clipped by 0 bases and J by 8 bases, with 12 bases between them. From germline, CDR1 is SGHNT and CDR2 YYREEE (reference sequence). CDR3 size: 14 residues. This chain's CDR3 is CASSLGGPVHEQFF. CDR3 in DNA: TGTGCCAGCAGCTTGGGGGGGCCAGTACATGAGCAGTTCTTC.

In regard to this clone: The sample carries other DNA sequences with the same CDR3. The chain employs TRBV5-4 and TRBJ2-3, with D possibly being TRBD2 (7 bases). From germline, CDR1 is SGHNT and CDR2 YYREEE (reference sequence). Between the trimmed V and J ends, which lost 0 bases and 6 bases, there was a span of 11 bases. The CDR3 length is 14 residues. As DNA, the CDR3 is TGTGCCAGCAGCTTGGCGGGGGGCCCCGATACGCAGTATTTT. Translated: CASSLAGGPDTQYF.

This rearrangement joins TRBV21-1 to TRBJ1-2; the DNA was not used to check the table's D call, TRBD1. TRBV21-1 is reported as a pseudogene. This CDR3 has 16 residues. The CDR3 is CASSKGGNGTAYGYTF. The CDR3 DNA sequence: TGTGCCAGCAGCAAAGGGGGGAACGGGACAGCCTATGGCTACACCTTC.

This clone was detected only once. The V and J genes are TRBV30 and TRBJ1-1; D possibly corresponds to TRBD1 (5 bases). CDR1 is GTSNPN, CDR2 SVGIG, per germline (reference sequence). The CDR3 is made up of 13 amino acids. V was trimmed by 8 bases and J by 0 bases, leaving 13 bases between them. The CDR3 reads CARRAGMNTEAFF. In nucleotides, the CDR3 is TGTGCCCGACGGGCAGGGATGAACACTGAAGCTTTCTTT.

This clone was detected a few times. The chain carries TRBV19 and TRBJ1-2; D gene uncertain. Trimming cost V 1 base and J 4 bases, with 7 bases left between them. CDR3 length: 13 amino acids. CDR1 and CDR2 from the germline V gene are LNHDA and SQIVND (reference sequence). CDR3 loop: CASSIVSSYGYTF. CDR3 DNA: TGTGCCAGTAGTATAGTCAGTTCCTATGGCTACACCTTC.

The chain couples TRBV18 to TRBJ1-3; D may be TRBD1 (6 bases). This CDR3 comprises 20 residues. Germline assignment: CDR1 KGHSH and CDR2 LQKENI. Trimming removed 1 base at V and 2 bases at J, with 24 bases between. The CDR3 nucleotides are TGTGCCAGCTCACCACTTGATTCGCCGTGGTACCGGACAGCTGGAAACACCATATATTTT. It translates to CASSPLDSPWYRTAGNTIYF.

CDR3 in amino acids: CASSLGGTRFNTEAFF. The CDR3 bases are TGTGCCAGCAGCTTAGGAGGCACGCGGTTTAACACTGAAGCTTTCTTT. V is TRBV7-2 and J is TRBJ1-1; D uncertain. V was trimmed by 1 base and J by 2 bases, leaving 14 bases between them. In germline, CDR1 is SGHTA, CDR2 FQGNSA. The CDR3 length is 16 residues.

The chain uses TRBV18 and TRBJ1-4; D is ambiguous. The V gene lost 2 bases and the J gene lost 0 bases, with 7 bases spanning the gap. Germline lookup yields CDR1 KGHSH and CDR2 LQKENI. CDR3 size: 15 residues. The CDR3 sequence is CASSPTPATNEKLFF. The CDR3 DNA follows: TGTGCCAGCTCACCAACGCCAGCAACTAATGAAAAACTGTTTTTT.